The clone carrying this T cell receptor beta chain has only a few counts. This sample is part of a study of blood T cell repertoires in COVID-19. Looking at the study overall: COVID-19 samples, acute and convalescent, were from the United States, Italy and Spain. PBMCs, B-cell-depleted T cells, or T cells were the source of the cDNA or gDNA that made up the material.

CDR1 and CDR2 (germline): MNHEY, SVGAGI. V was clipped by 10 bases and J by 7 bases; unmatched bases: 8. CDR3 size: 13 residues. In the authors' methods: The authors estimated nucleated cell counts from reference gene primer amplification. The repertoire was sequenced with immunoSEQ multiplex PCR; TCRdb's copy has only in-frame clones and lacks some. V and J calls and clone size follow that table, whereas D and trimming were derived from the DNA. This sample carries about 160,000 clones, 82% of them seen once, and the ten largest clones take about a fifth. This TCR was recovered from a woman aged 80 or older with acute or convalescent COVID-19. The chain carries TRBV6-5 and TRBJ1-5; 9 bases align to TRBD1. Source material: peripheral blood. CDR3 residues: CATSTGGLQPQHF. The CDR3 DNA follows: TGTGCCACCAGCACAGGGGGCCTACAGCCCCAGCATTTT.